This T cell receptor beta chain was observed in a study of metastatic and nonmetastatic thyroid tumors. Across the study: Repertoires were compared across blood and tumor or nodule tissue from malignant and benign thyroid patients.

In the study's own analysis: Clinicopathological groups differed in CDR3, with these differences serving to build a distant-metastasis classifier for papillary thyroid cancer. TCRdb re-clonotyped the PCR reads through MiXCR. It is TCRdb's table, rather than the study itself, that gives the V and J calls and clone size. The sample carries about 24,000 clones, around 23% recorded once. This clone has ten or more counts. This sample includes further DNA sequences coding for the same CDR3. Thyroid surgery was preceded by no treatment in any patient. This CDR3 has 14 residues. Trimming removed 0 bases at V and 5 bases at J, with 12 bases between. CDR1 SGHRS and CDR2 YFSETQ come from the germline V gene.

The sample was blood. The sequence was collected from a male donor with papillary thyroid cancer or a benign thyroid nodule (not recorded which). Some clones in this sample may be carry-over from other donors' samples. The chain is built from TRBV5-1 and TRBJ2-7; no definite D call. CDR3 nucleotide sequence: TGCGCCAGCAGCTTGGGGGCCCGGGTCAACGAGCAGTACTTC. Translation: CASSLGARVNEQYF.